Below, one T cell receptor (beta chain) is given with its context. Through negative isolation, CD4+ and CD8+ T cells were obtained, while TEMRA cells were enriched using FACS. The data were taken from a study of CD8 T cells in Susac syndrome. Random hexamers were used to reverse transcribe an amount of roughly 0.45 to 1 ug RNA. TCRdb re-analysed the immunoSEQ multiplex PCR reads in MiXCR, keeping a single row per CDR3 protein. The table records 180,000 or so distinct CDR3 sequences, about 95% of them present only once. The germline CDR1 and CDR2 sequences are LGHDT and YNNKEL (reference sequence). The CDR3 length is 14 residues. Trimming shortened V by 1 base and J by 6 bases, and 12 bases separated the two germline ends.

The receptor comes from a human donor in good health. The gene calls are TRBV3-1 and TRBJ1-2; the D is unclear. Sample: CD4+ T cells from PBMCs. The chain's CDR3 is CASSQGYGEDGYTF. CDR3 nucleotide sequence: TGTGCCAGCAGCCAAGGTTACGGGGAGGATGGCTACACCTTC.